The next 18 T cell receptor beta chains were all read from a single sample in a study of cytomegalovirus exposure and HLA in healthy donors. PCR was performed using 60 Vbeta and 13 Jbeta primers. Sequencing used immunoSEQ multiplex PCR; TCRdb keeps in-frame clones, though not all of them. This table has about 170,000 clones, approximately 84% appearing once. Sequencing was performed on PBMCs. Receptors originate from a girl aged 10-17 years in good health and CMV-seropositive.

This clone was detected only once. This rearrangement joins TRBV7-6 to TRBJ1-3; 7 bases match TRBD1. Germline loops: CDR1 SGHVS, CDR2 FNYEAQ. The CDR3 sequence is 16 residues long. V was clipped by 5 bases and J by 4 bases; unmatched bases: 11. The CDR3 bases are TGTGCCAGCAGCCCACTCCCTGACAGGGCAGGAAACACCATATATTTT. Translated: CASSPLPDRAGNTIYF. The full variable domain, in which reference TRBV7-6 and TRBJ1-3 provide the parts outside the CDR3, is GAGVSQSPRYKVTKRGQDVALRCDPISGHVSLYWYRQALGQGPEFLTYFNYEAQQDKSGLPNDRFSAERPEGSISTLTIQRTEQRDSAMYRCASSPLPDRAGNTIYFGEGSWLTVV.

The gene calls are TRBV7-9 and TRBJ1-1; 8 bases align to TRBD1. Germline CDR1 reads SEHNR; CDR2 reads FQNEAQ (reference sequence). Losses at the gene ends were 4 bases for V and 0 bases for J; bases not matched to a gene: 1. The CDR3 loop spans 14 amino acids. For the CDR3, the DNA is TGTGCCAGCAGCTGGGGACAGGTGAACACTGAAGCTTTCTTT. It specifies CASSWGQVNTEAFF.

This chain uses TRBV6-1 with TRBJ1-2; 8 bases agree with TRBD1. Losses at the gene ends were 3 bases for V and 7 bases for J; bases not matched to a gene: 7. The CDR3 has 14 amino acids. Germline V lookup: CDR1 MNHNS, CDR2 SASEGT. The CDR3 protein is CASSDGGRGLGYTF. CDR3 DNA: TGTGCCAGCAGTGATGGGGGCAGGGGGCTTGGCTACACCTTC.

This rearrangement joins TRBV27 to TRBJ2-1, with D possibly TRBD1 on 6 matching bases. The CDR3 extends over 15 amino acids. Germline V gene lookup returns CDR1 MNHEY and CDR2 SMNVEV (reference sequence). V gave up 3 bases and J gave up 2 bases, with 11 bases separating them. The DNA of the CDR3 is TGTGCCAGCAGTTTTGGGGGCCACCCCTACAATGAGCAGTTCTTC. Its protein is CASSFGGHPYNEQFF.

CDR3 region: CASREGSYNSPLHF. The DNA of the CDR3 is TGTGCCAGCAGGGAGGGGTCCTATAATTCACCCCTCCACTTT. The rearrangement uses TRBV5-6 and TRBJ1-6, with D perhaps TRBD1 (5 bases). Germline CDR1 is SGHDT and CDR2 is YYEEEE. The V gene lost 5 bases and the J gene lost 1 base, with 7 bases spanning the gap. This CDR3 spans 14 amino acids.

The chain joins TRBV2 to TRBJ2-1; 13 positions match TRBD2. The CDR3 extends over 16 amino acids. Germline lookup yields CDR1 SNHLY and CDR2 FYNNEI. The ends lost 3 bases at V and 8 bases at J; junction bases unmatched: 7. The chain's CDR3 is CASSEEWTSGGHEQFF. In DNA, the CDR3 is TGTGCCAGCAGTGAGGAGTGGACTAGCGGGGGCCATGAGCAGTTCTTC.

The J gene is TRBJ1-1, the V gene TRBV6-1; D is possibly TRBD1 (5 bases). Germline assignment: CDR1 MNHNS and CDR2 SASEGT. The V and J ends lost 4 bases and 0 bases respectively, with 9 bases between them. The CDR3 has 14 residues. CDR3 residues: CASSAQGMNTEAFF. The CDR3 DNA reads TGTGCCAGCAGTGCTCAGGGAATGAACACTGAAGCTTTCTTT.

The rearrangement links TRBV9 to TRBJ1-1, with TRBD1 identical over 10 bases. J was trimmed by 5 bases and V by 1 base; bases with no gene match: 14. This CDR3 is 18 amino acids long. In germline, CDR1 is SGDLS, CDR2 YYNGEE. CDR3 in DNA: TGTGCCAGCAGCGTAAGGGGTTTGGGGGGGACAGGGGAAACTGAAGCTTTCTTT. Translation: CASSVRGLGGTGETEAFF.

The chain employs TRBV27 and TRBJ1-2; perhaps TRBD1 as D (6 bases). The CDR3 extends over 13 amino acids. CDR1 is MNHEY, CDR2 SMNVEV, per germline (reference sequence). Deletions cut 3 bases from V and 8 bases from J, with 13 bases between. CDR3 residues: CASSFSGAEGYTF. The CDR3 DNA reads TGTGCCAGCAGTTTCTCAGGGGCGGAAGGCTACACCTTC.

This clone was recorded only once. This chain links TRBV27 with TRBJ2-5, with D perhaps matching TRBD1 (5 bases). Trimming left V 3 bases short and J 5 bases short, with 16 bases between. The germline gives CDR1 MNHEY, CDR2 SMNVEV (reference sequence). The CDR3 sequence is 15 residues long. The CDR3 region has the DNA TGTGCCAGCAGTTTTGTGTGGGGCCAACGGGAGACCCAGTACTTC. Protein sequence: CASSFVWGQRETQYF.

The V call is TRBV7-9, the J call TRBJ1-4; D is ambiguous. Per the germline V gene, CDR1 is SEHNR and CDR2 is FQNEAQ (reference sequence). Trimming removed 7 bases from V and 1 base from J, with 10 bases in between. The CDR3 runs to 14 residues. This chain's CDR3 is CASTNGVTNEKLFF. The CDR3 nucleotides are TGTGCCAGCACCAACGGTGTAACTAATGAAAAACTGTTTTTT.

This CDR3 reads CASSLSRDMNTEAFF. CDR3 nucleotide sequence: TGTGCCAGCAGCTTGAGCAGGGACATGAACACTGAAGCTTTCTTT. The chain employs TRBV7-6 and TRBJ1-1, with D possibly being TRBD1 (6 bases). V was clipped by 3 bases and J by 0 bases, with 11 bases between them. Germline CDR1 SGHVS, CDR2 FNYEAQ. The CDR3 consists of 15 residues.

The CDR3 DNA reads as TGTGCCAGCAGCTTTTGGGCACAGGGGGCCTACGAGCAGTACTTC. It encodes CASSFWAQGAYEQYF. This chain uses TRBV5-5 with TRBJ2-7; TRBD1 agrees at 8 bases. This CDR3 is built from 15 residues. Trimming cost V 2 bases and J 2 bases; bases outside gene matches: 6. Germline V gives CDR1 SGHKS, CDR2 YYEKEE (reference sequence).

This chain links TRBV9 with TRBJ1-6; the match to TRBD1 covers 7 bases. The CDR3 has 15 amino acids. Germline loops: CDR1 SGDLS, CDR2 YYNGEE. The V and J ends lost 4 bases and 6 bases, in that order; junction bases with no gene match: 7. DNA of the CDR3: TGTGCCAGCAGCCCTCGACAGGGACCTAATTCACCCCTCCACTTT. Its translation: CASSPRQGPNSPLHF.

A few counts support this clone. The gene calls are TRBV29-1 and TRBJ1-2; 9 nucleotides agree with TRBD1. Germline CDR1 is SQVTM and CDR2 is ANQGSEA. V was clipped by 1 base and J by 0 bases; unmatched bases: 3. This CDR3 is built from 15 residues. The CDR3 nucleotides read TGCAGCGTTGAAGTTAACAGGGGGCCTAACTATGGCTACACCTTC. Protein sequence: CSVEVNRGPNYGYTF.

The genes are TRBV7-6 and TRBJ1-2; TRBD1 agrees at 8 bases. CDR1 SGHVS and CDR2 FNYEAQ come from the germline V gene. Unmatched junction bases numbered 7, after V lost 5 bases and J lost 11 bases. CDR3 length: 12 residues. CDR3 DNA sequence: TGTGCCAGCAGCATCGGAACAGGGGGGTACACCTTC. It codes for CASSIGTGGYTF.

The CDR3 protein is CASGQGWSGYTF. CDR3 DNA: TGTGCTTCCGGGCAGGGCTGGTCTGGCTACACCTTC. The chain employs TRBV6-1 and TRBJ1-2, with a weak D call TRBD1 (5 bases). CDR1 and CDR2 (germline): MNHNS, SASEGT. This CDR3 contains 12 residues.

The gene calls are TRBV28 and TRBJ2-7; D is perhaps TRBD1 (6 bases). Trimming cost V 6 bases and J 1 base, with 13 bases left between them. Germline CDR1 is MDHEN and CDR2 is SYDVKM. The CDR3 consists of 14 residues. As DNA, the CDR3 is TGTGCCAGCAGCACCCCGACAGGTTCCTACGAGCAGTACTTC. This translates into CASSTPTGSYEQYF.